One and the same sample provided the 3 T cell receptor beta chains below, sequenced in a study of T-cell memory formation after mild COVID-19. Each CDR3 protein gets one entry after TCRdb re-called the 5' RACE reads with MiXCR. This table has more than 75,000 distinct CDR3 sequences, 14% appearing once. The sequencing input was PBMCs or a T cell subset sorted from them (not recorded which). The receptors here all came from an adult woman who had mild COVID-19 (a few samples of this study predate the infection). Cell type and time point are not known.

The chain carries TRBV12-3 or TRBV12-4 and TRBJ1-2; no clear D. There are 19 residues in the CDR3. The V gene lost 5 bases and the J gene lost 4 bases, with 29 bases spanning the gap. CDR3 sequence: CASSPPGQESSSLTYGYTF. DNA of the CDR3: TGTGCCAGCAGTCCGCCCGGGCAGGAGAGCTCTTCTCTAACCTATGGCTACACCTTC.

This clonotype was detected a few times. The chain combines TRBV6-1 with TRBJ2-5; D may be TRBD1 (6 bases). CDR1 is MNHNS, CDR2 SASEGT, per germline. V lost 6 bases to trimming and J lost 2 bases, with 16 bases between them. This CDR3 is built from 15 residues. The CDR3 DNA follows: TGTGCCAGCAGGCCCGGCCTACAGGGACAAGAGACCCAGTACTTC. Its protein is CASRPGLQGQETQYF.

V usage is TRBV24-1 and J usage is TRBJ1-5; 9 bases line up with TRBD1. The germline CDR1 and CDR2 sequences are KGHDR and SFDVKD. The length of the CDR3 is 15 residues. Trimming cost V 4 bases and J 5 bases; bases outside gene matches: 5. In DNA, the CDR3 is TGTGCCACCAGTGAGGGACAGGGACTAGATCAGCCCCAGCATTTT. Its translation: CATSEGQGLDQPQHF.